This T cell receptor beta chain stems from a study of T cells in localized non-small cell lung cancer (dated by TCRdb to the early 2020s). Background for the entire study: T cell repertoires of 236 early-stage NSCLC patients were analyzed, with tumors being compared against uninvolved tumor-adjacent lungs. The cohort comprised around 250 treatment-naïve NSCLC patients with resected, localized lung tumors. NSCLC patients had a mean age of approximately 70 years, and more than 120 were male and about a hundred female. Broad study findings and their caveats: A median of around 50 of the top 100 tumor clones were detected in paired uninvolved adjacent lung, and around 30 of these tumor clones were also found among the top 100 clones of the paired uninvolved adjacent lung. Longer overall survival was associated with higher T cell density in blood, whereas shorter survival was associated with higher clonality in adjacent lung. Because of the exploratory design, TCR variables were selected using unadjusted p-values without false-discovery rate correction. Uninvolved tumor-adjacent lung showed the highest T cell clonality, higher than tumor, which suggests more focused antigenic responses in the uninvolved tumor-adjacent lung. Because multi-region sequencing of the tumors was not done, intratumor heterogeneity could not be ruled out.

The CDR3 contains 15 residues, cysteine and phenylalanine counted. Just CDR3 DNA is preserved here, 45 bases in frame from base 1. Per the germline V gene, SGHNT is the CDR1 and YENEEA is the CDR2. V and J lose 3 bases and 1 base, and a span of 9 bases separates them. Uninvolved adjacent lung was taken at least 2 cm from the tumor margin and confirmed free of atypia by two independent pathologists. At diagnosis, tumor, uninvolved tumor-adjacent lung and peripheral blood were collected and then preserved as a mix of FFPE and fresh-frozen material. The immunoSEQ Assay was used to sequence TCR beta CDR3 regions from DNA. On the study's bioinformatics: To compute T cell density, TCR beta template counts were normalized to usable DNA, which was estimated by amplifying housekeeping genes. The preseqR package was used to estimate richness by extrapolating to 400,000 templates for PBMC samples and to 120,000 templates for tissue samples. Clonality was calculated as one minus Pielou's evenness. To identify tissue-enriched TCRs, differential abundance testing was run on productive amino-acid clonotypes with a minimum total count of 5 and an alpha of 0.1. The Jaccard Index and the Morisita Overlap Index were used to measure how much the repertoires overlapped between compartments. TCR beta CDR3s were clustered by GLIPH together with public tetramer-defined viral CDR3s, and at least three viral sequences plus V-gene enrichment were required for viral motifs. TCRdb retrieved this table from immuneACCESS and kept in-frame rearrangements only. Not all clones are present; in checked studies, unresolved V genes account for under half, and no reason is known for the remainder. V and J calls and clone size are copied from that table; D and trimming were computed from the DNA. In this sample the table shows approximately 2,000 clones, around a third of which occur a single time. The biggest ten clones account for approximately 19% of the sample.

By sample share, this clone is medium-sized (0.01 to 0.1%). Its antigen is not yet known. No qualities accompany the bases; no much larger clone lies one base away. This sequence was found in a male donor older than 55 with stage I squamous cell lung carcinoma. Specimen: normal lung tissue next to the tumor, collected before any cancer treatment. In this chain, TRBV11-3 is recombined with TRBJ2-2, with a weak D call of TRBD2 (6 bases match). The encoded CDR3 is CASSLGLQNTGELFF. The DNA sequence is as follows: TGTGCCAGCAGCTTGGGACTTCAGAACACCGGGGAGCTGTTTTTT.